The following is a T cell receptor (beta chain) sequence with its context. It lacks a known antigen. No much larger clonotype is one base removed from it; base qualities were not supplied. RNA was extracted using the RNeasy kit, and 0.5 to 1 microgram was reverse transcribed with random hexamers. The immunoSEQ multiplex PCR assay, which covers 54 Vbeta and 13 Jbeta segments, was used to amplify TCR beta CDR3 regions. Bias from PCR amplification was corrected by using a synthetic template baseline for primer optimization and for computational correction. In the source study's methods: Only productive sequences were kept, with reads annotated to V, D and J genes according to IMGT and analyzed in immunoSEQ Analyzer. Clonality was calculated as one minus the Shannon entropy normalized by log2 of the number of productive unique sequences. For each patient and control, public and private clones were evaluated within the 100 most prevalent clones. Clones were defined as Susac-specific when absent from the healthy and MS cohorts, from 1,000 to 1,100 published viral clones and from other ImmuneACCESS disease sequences. TCRdb handled the public reads itself, with Q25 trimming in fastp and clone calling in MiXCR, and kept productive beta chains. Every distinct CDR3 protein forms one entry, paired with its most common genes and DNA. The V and J calls were determined by TCRdb, not by the authors. The sample table contains under 200,000 distinct CDR3 sequences; only one count was recorded for about 94% of them. The ten largest clones take up roughly 0.14% of the sample.

These data are taken from a study of CD8 T cells in Susac syndrome (dated by TCRdb to 2018 to 2020). Regarding the complete study: Repertoire sequencing was used to test whether CD8+ T cell activation and differentiation in Susac syndrome was antigen driven.

High-throughput TCR beta sequencing profiled peripheral blood CD8+ and CD4+ T cells from healthy donors, Susac syndrome patients and multiple sclerosis patients. Healthy donors were age- and sex-matched controls. CD8+ TEMRA cells were enriched by FACS, while bulk CD8+ and CD4+ T cells were purified by magnetic negative isolation. Blood was drawn into EDTA tubes, processed within 24 hours, and PBMCs were isolated by density gradient centrifugation. PBMCs destined for TCR sequencing were cryopreserved in liquid nitrogen and later thawed in a 37 °C water bath. The sorted or isolated CD4+, CD8+ and CD8+ TEMRA cells had a purity of 90% or higher. Broad study findings and their caveats: The number of individuals in the TCR sequencing and HLA analysis was recognized as being relatively small.

The clonotype originates from a human donor in good health. The sample was CD4+ T cells from PBMCs.

The nucleotide sequence is TGTGCCAGCAGCCCATTGGGACAAGTAGGGACCCAGTACTTC. The resulting protein is CASSPLGQVGTQYF. In this chain, TRBV7-2 is recombined with TRBJ2-5; TRBD1 is possibly the D segment (6 matching bases). V loses 5 bases of germline sequence and J loses 7 bases, and the interval between the two ends is 17 bases. CDR1 and CDR2, looked up from the germline V gene, are SGHTA and FQGNSA. Including cysteine and phenylalanine, the CDR3 has 14 amino acids. Of all the DNA, just the CDR3 is kept, 42 bases in frame from base 1.